This T cell receptor beta chain was identified during a study of control samples from healthy donors and cancer patients. The CDR3 length is 17 residues. The germline CDR1 and CDR2 sequences are MGHDK and SYGVNS. V was cut by 0 bases and J by 1 base, with 13 bases left in between. TCRdb's copy holds only in-frame clones and misses some; the assay was immunoSEQ multiplex PCR. The table includes 160,000 or so clones, under 96% detected once. The chain couples TRBV25-1 to TRBJ1-3; D call uncertain. Sequencing was carried out using blood. The sequence was collected from a woman in her 30s in good health. The CDR3 is CASSEYIPGESGNTIYF. As DNA, the CDR3 is TGTGCCAGCAGTGAATACATCCCCGGGGAATCTGGAAACACCATATATTTT.